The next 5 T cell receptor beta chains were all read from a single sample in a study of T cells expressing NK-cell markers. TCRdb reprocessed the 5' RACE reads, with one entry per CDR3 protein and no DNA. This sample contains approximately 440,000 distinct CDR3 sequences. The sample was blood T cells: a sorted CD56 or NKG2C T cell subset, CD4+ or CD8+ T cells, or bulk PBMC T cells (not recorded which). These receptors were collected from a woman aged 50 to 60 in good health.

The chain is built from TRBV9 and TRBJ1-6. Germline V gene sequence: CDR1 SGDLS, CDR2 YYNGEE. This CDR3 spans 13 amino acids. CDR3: CASSVGGDSPLHF.

The CDR3 spells CASSSGGGKNEQFF. The chain uses TRBV7-3 and TRBJ2-1; TCRdb's D call of TRBD2 is untestable without DNA. Germline V gives CDR1 SGHTA, CDR2 FQGTGA. The CDR3 runs to 14 residues.

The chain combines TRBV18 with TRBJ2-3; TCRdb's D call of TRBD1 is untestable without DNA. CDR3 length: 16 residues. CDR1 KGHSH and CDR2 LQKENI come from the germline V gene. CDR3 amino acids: CASSPPTGRDTDTQYF.

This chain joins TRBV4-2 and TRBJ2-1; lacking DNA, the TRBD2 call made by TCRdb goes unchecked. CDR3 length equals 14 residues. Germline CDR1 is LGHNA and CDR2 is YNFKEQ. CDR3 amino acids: CASTPGLASNEQFF.

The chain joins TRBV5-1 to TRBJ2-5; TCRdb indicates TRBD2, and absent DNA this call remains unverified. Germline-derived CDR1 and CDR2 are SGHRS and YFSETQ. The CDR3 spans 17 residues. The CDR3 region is CASSPGTSGRAGETQYF.